These T cell receptor beta chains were read from a single sample in a study of neurological immune-mediated disorders. TCRdb reprocessed the 5' RACE reads via MiXCR and lists one record per CDR3 protein. Here the sample spans approximately 100,000 distinct CDR3 sequences, approximately 11% being singletons. The material sequenced was PBMCs. These receptors were taken from a female donor with HTLV-1-associated myelopathy (HAM/TSP). The CDR3 runs from the conserved cysteine through the conserved F or W. D genes are given only for firm matches. The size of a clone is reported for some rows only, either as once, few or many, or as a class for expanded clones.

size	V	D	J	DNA	CDR3
-	TRBV5-1	-	TRBJ2-3	TGCGCCAGCAGCTTGTTGGGGACGCAGTATTTT	CASSLLGTQYF
few	TRBV20-1	-	TRBJ2-1	TGCAGTGCTACTGTTCCCCATCCCAATGAGCAGTTCTTC	CSATVPHPNEQFF
many	TRBV12-3/TRBV12-4	TRBD1	TRBJ2-7	TGTGCCAGCAGTACAGGGGATACCTACGAGCAGTACTTC	CASSTGDTYEQYF
many	TRBV14	TRBD2	TRBJ2-1	TGTGCCAGCAGTGAAGCGGGGGGTAGATACAATGAGCAGTTCTTC	CASSEAGGRYNEQFF
many	TRBV12-3/TRBV12-4	TRBD1	TRBJ2-1	TGTGCCAGCAGATGGGGACAGAAGATCAATGAGCAGTTCTTC	CASRWGQKINEQFF
many	TRBV2	TRBD2	TRBJ2-3	TGTGCCAGCAGAAGAGCGGGGGGTTCGGATACGCAGTATTTT	CASRRAGGSDTQYF
many	TRBV18	TRBD1	TRBJ2-5	TGTGCCAGCTCACCCCCACGACAGGGGGAGACCCAGTACTTC	CASSPPRQGETQYF
many	TRBV3-1	-	TRBJ2-7	TGTGCCAGCAGTCACACTGACTACGAGCAGTACTTC	CASSHTDYEQYF
many	TRBV5-1	-	TRBJ2-7	TGCGCCAGCAGCTTAAGCGGGACACATTACGAGCAGTACTTC	CASSLSGTHYEQYF
many	TRBV4-1	-	TRBJ2-5	TGCGCCAGCAGCCTCCAGCCGGCCTTAGGGGGAGAGACCCAGTACTTC	CASSLQPALGGETQYF
many	TRBV9	TRBD2	TRBJ2-1	TGTGCCAGCAGCGTCCTAGCGGGGGGTAACAATGAGCAGTTCTTC	CASSVLAGGNNEQFF
few	TRBV15	TRBD1	TRBJ2-7	TGTGCCACCAGCCAGGACAGGGGAGGATACGAGCAGTACTTC	CATSQDRGGYEQYF
many	TRBV5-1	TRBD2	TRBJ2-1	TGCGCCAGCAGCCGAACTGGACTAGCGGTTTCCGACAATGAGCAGTTCTTC	CASSRTGLAVSDNEQFF
many	TRBV9	-	TRBJ1-1	TGTGCCAGCAGCAGGGACGGGGAGAACACTGAAGCTTTCTTT	CASSRDGENTEAFF
many	TRBV5-1	TRBD1	TRBJ1-1	TGCGCCAGCAGCTGGACAGGGGTGGGCACTGAAGCTTTCTTT	CASSWTGVGTEAFF
many	TRBV4-1	-	TRBJ2-5	TGCGCCAGCAGGGGGGATCTGGAGACCCAGTACTTC	CASRGDLETQYF
many	TRBV7-9	TRBD1	TRBJ2-3	TGTGCCAGCAGCGACGCGGCAGGGGGCGCAGATACGCAGTATTTT	CASSDAAGGADTQYF
many	TRBV2	TRBD2	TRBJ2-2	TGTGCCACCGGGGGGGGCGAAACCGGGGAGCTGTTTTTT	CATGGGETGELFF
many	TRBV25-1	TRBD1	TRBJ1-1	TGTGCCAGCAGTGATCGGGACAGGGGGAGCACTGAAGCTTTCTTT	CASSDRDRGSTEAFF
few	TRBV10-2	-	TRBJ2-5	TGCGCCAGCAGGGAAGACAGAAGCCCTTCGAGTACCCGGGTCGAGACCCAGTACTTC	CASREDRSPSSTRVETQYF
many	TRBV5-1	-	TRBJ2-3	TGCGCCAGCAGCCGCTATGGTGGGAGCACAGATACGCAGTATTTT	CASSRYGGSTDTQYF
-	TRBV5-1	-	TRBJ2-3	TGCGCCAGCAGCTTTGGCGGGGTGAGAGATACGCAGTATTTT	CASSFGGVRDTQYF
many	TRBV29-1	-	TRBJ1-1	TGCAGCGTTGACAAGGGTACTAACACTGAAGCTTTCTTT	CSVDKGTNTEAFF
many	TRBV7-8	-	TRBJ2-2	TGTGCCAGCAGCTTAGATGAGAACACCGGGGAGCTGTTTTTT	CASSLDENTGELFF
many	TRBV5-1	TRBD2	TRBJ2-3	TGCGCCAGCAGTCGGGTCGTGCTAGCGGGGTCCACAGATACGCAGTATTTT	CASSRVVLAGSTDTQYF
many	TRBV19	-	TRBJ1-2	TGTGCCAGTAGTGACAGAGGGGGAACCGGCTATGGCTACACCTTC	CASSDRGGTGYGYTF